This T cell receptor (beta chain) was documented in a study of early T cells in non-severe SARS-CoV-2 infection. Looking at the study overall: Sequencing used unsorted whole-blood bulk RNA, so chains lack pairing. Whole-study results and caveats: Private and CD4 specificities were missed by VDJdb matching, skewed to anti-spike CD8.

This clonotype was seen many times. Its target is unknown. Unique molecular identifier tags were affixed to discrete cDNA molecules. One entry per CDR3 protein results from TCRdb running MiXCR on the 5' RACE reads. The profile shows tens of thousands of distinct CDR3 sequences, roughly 4.5% of them singletons. The receptor comes from an adult who was a healthcare worker with PCR-confirmed SARS-CoV-2 infection or an uninfected control (not recorded which). The sample here was whole blood, taken at baseline.

CDR3 region: CASSPLKGHSSQPQHF. The CDR3, as DNA: TGTGCCAGCAGCCCCCTCAAGGGGCATTCGTCTCAGCCCCAGCATTTT. The chain employs TRBV7-9 and TRBJ1-5; possible D gene TRBD1, 5 bases. Germline V gene data show CDR1 as SEHNR and CDR2 as FQNEAQ (reference sequence). The CDR3 runs 16 residues. Trimming cost V 5 bases and J 6 bases, with 20 bases left between them.